What follows are 3 T cell receptor beta chains derived from one specimen sequenced in a study of blood T cell repertoires in COVID-19. Generated by immunoSEQ multiplex PCR, the TCRdb table keeps only in-frame clones and is missing some. Seen here are about 69,000 clones, roughly nine tenths observed once, and the top ten hold around 5%. Sequencing was carried out using peripheral blood. All receptors come from a woman in her forties or fifties with active COVID-19.

The chain has TRBV2 and TRBJ2-1; 7 positions agree with TRBD2. The germline V gene has CDR1 SNHLY and CDR2 FYNNEI. This CDR3 spans 18 amino acids. V shed 6 bases and J 0 bases; nucleotides not matched to a gene: 14. CDR3 coding DNA: TGTGCCAGCAGCGTCCGAATCGGGGGGAGAACCTCCTACAATGAGCAGTTCTTC. As protein: CASSVRIGGRTSYNEQFF.

The chain employs TRBV7-9 and TRBJ2-1, with unresolved D. The CDR3 spans 14 residues. V was clipped by 5 bases and J by 4 bases, with 12 bases between them. Germline assignment: CDR1 SEHNR and CDR2 FQNEAQ (reference sequence). The CDR3 loop reads CASSLTLDYNEQFF. The CDR3 coding sequence is TGTGCCAGCAGCCTCACCTTAGATTACAATGAGCAGTTCTTC. Supplemented by reference TRBV7-9 and TRBJ2-1, the full variable domain reads DTGVSQNPRHKITKRGQNVTFRCDPISEHNRLYWYRQTLGQGPEFLTYFQNEAQLEKSRLLSDRFSAERPKGSFSTLEIQRTEQGDSAMYLCASSLTLDYNEQFFGPGTRLTVL.

The chain uses TRBV28 and TRBJ1-1; possible D gene TRBD1, 6 bases. Trimming pared 7 bases from V and 5 bases from J, leaving 17 bases between. CDR3 length: 14 residues. Looked up from germline, CDR1 is MDHEN and CDR2 is SYDVKM. The CDR3 loop is CASTEGGPRTEAFF. The CDR3, as DNA: TGTGCCAGCACCGAGGGGGGGCCGAGGACTGAAGCTTTCTTT.